The present T cell receptor (beta chain) was sequenced within a study of early T cells in non-severe SARS-CoV-2 infection. Study observations and caveats: There was a bias toward anti-spike CD8 responses in VDJdb matching, which missed private and CD4 specificities.

The germline V gene has CDR1 KGHSH and CDR2 LQKENI. V shed 3 bases and J shed 2 bases, with 10 bases lying between them. There are 14 residues in the CDR3. MiXCR, run by TCRdb on the 5' RACE reads, gives a single entry per CDR3 protein. The repertoire holds over 90,000 distinct CDR3 sequences, over 9.5% seen once, with around 4.8% in the top ten. On this clonotype itself: Its antigen is still unknown.

The sample consisted of whole blood, taken at baseline. The rearrangement joins TRBV18 to TRBJ1-2; a possible D gene is TRBD1 (5 bases). This receptor was obtained from an adult who was a healthcare worker with PCR-confirmed SARS-CoV-2 infection or an uninfected control (not recorded which). The CDR3 protein is CASSPPRQNYGYTF. For the CDR3, the DNA is TGTGCCAGCTCACCCCCCCGACAGAACTATGGCTACACCTTC. Full variable domain (rest looked up from reference TRBV18 and TRBJ1-2): NAGVMQNPRHLVRRRGQEARLRCSPMKGHSHVYWYRQLPEEGLKFMVYLQKENIIDESGMPKERFSAEFPKEGPSILRIQQVVRGDSAAYFCASSPPRQNYGYTFGSGTRLTVV.